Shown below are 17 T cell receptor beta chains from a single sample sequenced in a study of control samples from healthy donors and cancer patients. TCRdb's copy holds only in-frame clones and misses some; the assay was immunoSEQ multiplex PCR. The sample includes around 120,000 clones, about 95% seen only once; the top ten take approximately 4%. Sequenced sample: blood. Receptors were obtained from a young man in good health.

CDR3: CASSLVPRDRDETQYF. CDR3 DNA sequence: TGTGCCAGCAGCTTAGTCCCCCGGGACAGGGACGAGACCCAGTACTTC. This chain joins TRBV7-9 and TRBJ2-5; 9 nucleotides line up with TRBD1. The V and J ends lost 1 base and 5 bases, in that order; junction bases with no gene match: 8. From germline, CDR1 is SEHNR and CDR2 FQNEAQ (reference sequence). This CDR3 has 16 amino acids. The variable domain in full, completed from reference TRBV7-9 and TRBJ2-5, reads DTGVSQNPRHKITKRGQNVTFRCDPISEHNRLYWYRQTLGQGPEFLTYFQNEAQLEKSRLLSDRFSAERPKGSFSTLEIQRTEQGDSAMYLCASSLVPRDRDETQYFGPGTRLLVL.

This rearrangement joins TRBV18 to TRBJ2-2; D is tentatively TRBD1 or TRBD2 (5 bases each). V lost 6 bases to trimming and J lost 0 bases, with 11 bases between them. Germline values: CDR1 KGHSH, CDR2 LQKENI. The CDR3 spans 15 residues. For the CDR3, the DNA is TGTGCCAGCTCTCCGGGACGTTCGAACACCGGGGAGCTGTTTTTT. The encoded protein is CASSPGRSNTGELFF.

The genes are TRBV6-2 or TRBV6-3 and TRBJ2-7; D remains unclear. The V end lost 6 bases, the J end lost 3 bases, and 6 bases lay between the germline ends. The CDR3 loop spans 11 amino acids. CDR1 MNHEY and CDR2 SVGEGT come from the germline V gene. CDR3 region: CASSPSYEQYF. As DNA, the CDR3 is TGTGCCAGCAGCCCCAGCTACGAGCAGTACTTC.

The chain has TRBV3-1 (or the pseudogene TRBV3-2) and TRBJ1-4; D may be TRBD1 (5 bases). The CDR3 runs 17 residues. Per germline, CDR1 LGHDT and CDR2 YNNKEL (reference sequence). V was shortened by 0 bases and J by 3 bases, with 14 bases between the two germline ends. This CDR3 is CASSQDDPGMANEKLFF. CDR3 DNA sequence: TGTGCCAGCAGCCAAGATGATCCAGGGATGGCTAATGAAAAACTGTTTTTT.

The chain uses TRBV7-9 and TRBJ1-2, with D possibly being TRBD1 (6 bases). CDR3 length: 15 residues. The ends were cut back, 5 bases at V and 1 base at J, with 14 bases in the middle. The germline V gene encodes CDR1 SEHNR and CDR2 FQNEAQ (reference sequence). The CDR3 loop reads CASSEGGLHNYGYTF. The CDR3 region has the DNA TGTGCCAGCAGCGAGGGGGGCCTCCATAACTATGGCTACACCTTC.

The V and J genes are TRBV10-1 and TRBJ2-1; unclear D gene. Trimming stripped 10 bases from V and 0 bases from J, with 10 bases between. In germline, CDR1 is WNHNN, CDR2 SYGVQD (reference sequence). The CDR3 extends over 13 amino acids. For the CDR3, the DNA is TGCGCCACTGGCGCTAGCTCCTACAATGAGCAGTTCTTC. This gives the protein CATGASSYNEQFF.

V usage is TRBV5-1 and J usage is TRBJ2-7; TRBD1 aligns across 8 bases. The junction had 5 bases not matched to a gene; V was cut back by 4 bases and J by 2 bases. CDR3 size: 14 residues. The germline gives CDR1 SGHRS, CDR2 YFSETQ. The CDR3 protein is CASSPTDRAYEQYF. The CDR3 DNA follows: TGCGCCAGCAGCCCGACGGACAGGGCCTACGAGCAGTACTTC. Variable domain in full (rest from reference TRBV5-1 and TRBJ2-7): KAGVTQTPRYLIKTRGQQVTLSCSPISGHRSVSWYQQTPGQGLQFLFEYFSETQRNKGNFPGRFSGRQFSNSRSEMNVSTLELGDSALYLCASSPTDRAYEQYFGPGTRLTVT.

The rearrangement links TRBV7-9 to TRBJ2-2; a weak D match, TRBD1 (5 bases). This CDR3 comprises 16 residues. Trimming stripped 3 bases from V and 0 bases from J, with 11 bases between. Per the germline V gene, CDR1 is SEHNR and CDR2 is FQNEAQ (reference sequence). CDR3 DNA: TGTGCCAGCAGCTTCGACAGACCCGCGAACACCGGGGAGCTGTTTTTT. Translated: CASSFDRPANTGELFF. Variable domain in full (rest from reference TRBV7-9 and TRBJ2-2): DTGVSQNPRHKITKRGQNVTFRCDPISEHNRLYWYRQTLGQGPEFLTYFQNEAQLEKSRLLSDRFSAERPKGSFSTLEIQRTEQGDSAMYLCASSFDRPANTGELFFGEGSRLTVL.

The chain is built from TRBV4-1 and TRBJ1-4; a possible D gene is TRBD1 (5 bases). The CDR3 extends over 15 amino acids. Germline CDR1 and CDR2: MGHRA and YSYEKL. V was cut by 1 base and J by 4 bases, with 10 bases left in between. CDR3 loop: CASSQAGGGNEKLFF. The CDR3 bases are TGCGCCAGCAGCCAAGCGGGGGGAGGTAATGAAAAACTGTTTTTT.

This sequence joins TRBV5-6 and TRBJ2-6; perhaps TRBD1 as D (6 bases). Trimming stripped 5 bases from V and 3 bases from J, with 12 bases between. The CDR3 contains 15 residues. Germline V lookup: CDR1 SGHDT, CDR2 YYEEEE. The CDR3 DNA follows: TGTGCCAGCAGGCGTTCAGGGGATGGGGCCAACGTCCTGACTTTC. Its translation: CASRRSGDGANVLTF.

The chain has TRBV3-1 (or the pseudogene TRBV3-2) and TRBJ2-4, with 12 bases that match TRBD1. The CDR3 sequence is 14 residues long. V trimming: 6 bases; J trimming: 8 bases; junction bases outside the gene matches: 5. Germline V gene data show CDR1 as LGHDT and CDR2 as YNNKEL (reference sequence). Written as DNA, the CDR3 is TGTGCCAGCAGTTCGGGACAGGGGGCCTACATTCAGTACTTC. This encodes CASSSGQGAYIQYF.

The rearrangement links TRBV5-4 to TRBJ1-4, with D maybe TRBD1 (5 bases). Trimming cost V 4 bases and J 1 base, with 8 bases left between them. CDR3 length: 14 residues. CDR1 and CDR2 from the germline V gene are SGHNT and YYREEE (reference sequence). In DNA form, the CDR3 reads TGTGCCAGCAGCGGGGGGAGAACTAATGAAAAACTGTTTTTT. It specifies CASSGGRTNEKLFF.

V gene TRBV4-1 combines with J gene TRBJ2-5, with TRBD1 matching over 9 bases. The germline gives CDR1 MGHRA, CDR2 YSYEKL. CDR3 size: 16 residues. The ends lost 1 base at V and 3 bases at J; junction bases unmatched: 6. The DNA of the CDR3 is TGCGCCAGCAGCCAAGTAGGGACAGGGAGTAAAGAGACCCAGTACTTC. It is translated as CASSQVGTGSKETQYF.

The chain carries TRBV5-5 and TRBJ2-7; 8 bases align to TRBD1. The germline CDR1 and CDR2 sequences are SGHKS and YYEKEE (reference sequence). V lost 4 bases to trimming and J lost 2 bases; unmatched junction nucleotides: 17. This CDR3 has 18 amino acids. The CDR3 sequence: CASSNRTGPFIQPYEQYF. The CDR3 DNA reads TGTGCCAGCAGCAACCGGACAGGGCCCTTTATCCAGCCCTACGAGCAGTACTTC.

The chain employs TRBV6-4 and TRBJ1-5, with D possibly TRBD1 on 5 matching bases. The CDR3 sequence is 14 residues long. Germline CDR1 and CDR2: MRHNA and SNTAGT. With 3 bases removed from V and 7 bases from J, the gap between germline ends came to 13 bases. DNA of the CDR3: TGTGCCAGCAGTGAATGGGACGGGAGGCAGCCCCAGCATTTT. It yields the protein CASSEWDGRQPQHF.

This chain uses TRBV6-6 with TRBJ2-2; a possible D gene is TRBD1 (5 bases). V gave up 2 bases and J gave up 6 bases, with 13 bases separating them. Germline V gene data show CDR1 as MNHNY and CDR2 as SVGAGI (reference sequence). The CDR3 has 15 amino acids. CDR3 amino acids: CASSYLQGAPGELFF. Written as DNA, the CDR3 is TGTGCCAGCAGTTACCTCCAGGGTGCACCCGGGGAGCTGTTTTTT.

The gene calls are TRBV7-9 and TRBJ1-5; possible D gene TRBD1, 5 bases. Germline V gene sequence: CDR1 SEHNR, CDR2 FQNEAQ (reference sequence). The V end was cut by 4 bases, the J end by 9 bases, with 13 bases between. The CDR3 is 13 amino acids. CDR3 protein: CASSSGPPGPQHF. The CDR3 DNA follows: TGTGCCAGCAGCTCGGGACCGCCCGGGCCCCAGCATTTT.